This TCR beta chain derives from a study of fetal regulatory T cell absence and autoimmunity. Sequencing was at survey level. The protocol was immunoSEQ multiplex PCR, while the TCRdb copy is restricted to in-frame clones and leaves out a portion. Of more than 90,000 clones in the sample, less than 80% were seen once. Looked up from germline, CDR1 is SNHLY and CDR2 is FYNNEI. The V gene lost 5 bases and the J gene lost 8 bases, with 9 bases spanning the gap. The CDR3 loop spans 11 amino acids. The rearrangement uses TRBV2 and TRBJ1-1; D may be TRBD1 (6 bases). The source of this sequence is a male donor with IPEX syndrome. Sequenced input: pancreas tissue. The CDR3 bases are TGTGCCAGCAGTTGTGGACAGGAAGCTTTCTTT. This translates into CASSCGQEAFF.